These 13 T cell receptor beta chains were sequenced from one sample in a study of monozygotic twins with inflammatory bowel disease. TCRdb reanalyzed the 5' RACE reads and collapses them to one entry per CDR3 protein, without DNA. The specimen's table records just over 300,000 distinct CDR3 sequences. Sequencing input: blood. The receptors originated from a human donor with ulcerative colitis or Crohn's disease, or a healthy co-twin of an affected twin (not recorded which).

The rearrangement uses TRBV6-2 or TRBV6-3 and TRBJ1-1. The CDR3 spans 15 residues. CDR1 is MNHEY, CDR2 SVGEGT, per germline. The CDR3 loop is CASSYSRGYVTEAFF.

The rearrangement uses TRBV5-1 and TRBJ2-3. This CDR3 is built from 13 residues. The germline V gene encodes CDR1 SGHRS and CDR2 YFSETQ. CDR3 region: CASEDGDTDTQYF.

The gene calls are TRBV5-1 and TRBJ2-5; as DNA is missing, the TRBD1 call by TCRdb cannot be tested. Germline CDR1 and CDR2: SGHRS and YFSETQ. The CDR3 loop spans 14 amino acids. This CDR3 reads CASSWGQPRETQYF.

This rearrangement joins TRBV15 to TRBJ2-1; TCRdb lists TRBD2, though no DNA is available to test this call. Germline V lookup: CDR1 LNHNV, CDR2 YYDKDF (reference sequence). The CDR3 length is 13 residues. The CDR3 protein is CATKAGTYNEQFF.

This sequence joins TRBV5-6 and TRBJ1-5; TCRdb calls TRBD1, which cannot be checked without DNA. Germline values: CDR1 SGHDT, CDR2 YYEEEE. The CDR3 totals 16 residues. The CDR3 protein is CASSFRTVAGNQPQHF.

The rearrangement joins TRBV7-9 to TRBJ1-5. CDR3 size: 12 residues. Germline V gene lookup returns CDR1 SEHNR and CDR2 FQNEAQ (reference sequence). CDR3: CASGRTDQPQHF.

J is TRBJ2-3 and V is TRBV5-1; the TCRdb D gene call, TRBD2, has no DNA to confirm it. Germline CDR1 and CDR2: SGHRS and YFSETQ. This CDR3 has 14 residues. This CDR3 is CASSLVGSPNTQYF.

This chain links TRBV7-9 with TRBJ2-1. The CDR3 is 14 amino acids. Per the germline V gene, CDR1 is SEHNR and CDR2 is FQNEAQ (reference sequence). The CDR3 spells CASSLWTTYNEQFF.

V usage is TRBV15 and J usage is TRBJ2-7; as DNA is missing, the TRBD1 call by TCRdb cannot be tested. The V gene's germline CDR1 is LNHNV and CDR2 YYDKDF (reference sequence). The CDR3 extends over 13 amino acids. CDR3 region: CATRDTLFYEQYF.

The rearrangement links TRBV20-1 to TRBJ1-1. CDR1 and CDR2 from the germline V gene are DFQATT and SNEGSKA (reference sequence). The CDR3 consists of 12 residues. This CDR3 is CSASESNTEAFF.

The V and J genes are TRBV18 and TRBJ2-3; TCRdb names TRBD2, which stays unverified in the absence of DNA. The length of the CDR3 is 15 residues. Looked up from germline, CDR1 is KGHSH and CDR2 is LQKENI. CDR3 amino acids: CASSPTSGGTDTQYF. Together with reference TRBV18 and TRBJ2-3, the CDR3 gives the full variable domain: NAGVMQNPRHLVRRRGQEARLRCSPMKGHSHVYWYRQLPEEGLKFMVYLQKENIIDESGMPKERFSAEFPKEGPSILRIQQVVRGDSAAYFCASSPTSGGTDTQYFGPGTRLTVL.

The chain uses TRBV19 and TRBJ1-3; TCRdb gives TRBD1 as the D gene, but with no DNA this cannot be confirmed. Germline V gives CDR1 LNHDA, CDR2 SQIVND (reference sequence). This CDR3 contains 13 residues. This CDR3 is CASKDNSGNTIYF. The full variable domain, with the rest looked up from reference TRBV19 and TRBJ1-3, is DGGITQSPKYLFRKEGQNVTLSCEQNLNHDAMYWYRQDPGQGLRLIYYSQIVNDFQKGDIAEGYSVSREKKESFPLTVTSAQKNPTAFYLCASKDNSGNTIYFGEGSWLTVV.

This chain connects TRBV7-9 to TRBJ1-6. This CDR3 is 16 amino acids long. Germline values: CDR1 SEHNR, CDR2 FQNEAQ (reference sequence). The CDR3 loop is CASSLLPDRGYSPLHF.